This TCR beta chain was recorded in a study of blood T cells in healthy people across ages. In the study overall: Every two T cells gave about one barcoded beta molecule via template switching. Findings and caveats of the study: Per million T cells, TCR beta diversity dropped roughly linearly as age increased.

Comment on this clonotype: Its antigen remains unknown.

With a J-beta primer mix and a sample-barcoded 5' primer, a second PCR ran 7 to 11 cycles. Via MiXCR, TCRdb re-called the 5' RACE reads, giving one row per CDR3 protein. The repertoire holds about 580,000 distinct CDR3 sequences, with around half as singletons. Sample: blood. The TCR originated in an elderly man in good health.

CDR3 amino acids: CASSDLMGRTQYF. The DNA for the CDR3 is TGTGCCAGCAGTGATTTGATGGGCCGTACGCAGTATTTT. The rearrangement joins TRBV2 to TRBJ2-3; unclear D gene. CDR1 is SNHLY, CDR2 FYNNEI, per germline. CDR3 size: 13 residues. Trimming left V 3 bases short and J 8 bases short, with 12 bases between. Drawing the rest from reference TRBV2 and TRBJ2-3, the complete variable domain is EPEVTQTPSHQVTQMGQEVILRCVPISNHLYFYWYRQILGQKVEFLVSFYNNEISEKSEIFDDQFSVERPDGSNFTLKIRSTKLEDSAMYFCASSDLMGRTQYFGPGTRLTVL.